A single sample gave rise to the 27 T cell receptor beta chains below, sequenced in a study of T cells after yellow fever vaccination. TCRdb independently ran MiXCR on the 5' RACE reads; one entry per CDR3 protein. The data show about 330,000 distinct CDR3 sequences, with about 4% seen just once and 20% to 25% held by the top ten. The specimen was PBMCs, collected 5 days after the yellow fever booster vaccination. The receptor source for this set is a man aged 18 to 30 who received the YFV17D yellow fever vaccine.

This clonotype was found many times. This chain connects TRBV4-3 to TRBJ1-5, with no clear D. Germline-derived CDR1 and CDR2 are LGHNA and YSLEER. There are 14 residues in the CDR3. Trimming removed 0 bases from V and 0 bases from J, with 3 bases in between. The CDR3 is CASSQDLSNQPQHF. CDR3 sequence (DNA): TGCGCCAGCAGCCAAGATCTTAGCAATCAGCCCCAGCATTTT.

The V and J genes are TRBV5-6 and TRBJ1-2, with D possibly matching TRBD1 (6 bases). The CDR3 runs 15 residues. Germline V gene data show CDR1 as SGHDT and CDR2 as YYEEEE. V dropped 3 bases and J dropped 4 bases, with 16 bases sitting between them. The CDR3 here is CASSWGAGMSYGYTF. DNA for the CDR3: TGTGCCAGCAGCTGGGGGGCGGGAATGAGCTATGGCTACACCTTC.

This clonotype was seen a handful of times. CDR3 region: CASSLDRDTEQYV. The CDR3 nucleotides read TGTGCCAGCTCCCTGGACAGGGATACCGAGCAGTACGTC. The gene calls are TRBV5-4 and TRBJ2-7; 8 positions match TRBD1. V was pared by 7 bases and J by 6 bases, with 9 bases of the junction left unmatched. The germline V gene encodes CDR1 SGHNT and CDR2 YYREEE (reference sequence). This CDR3 has 13 amino acids.

This clonotype was recorded at least ten times. The V call is TRBV18, the J call TRBJ2-4; 7 positions match TRBD2. Germline V gene data show CDR1 as KGHSH and CDR2 as LQKENI. V trimming: 6 bases; J trimming: 6 bases; junction bases outside the gene matches: 11. The CDR3 has 15 amino acids. Here the CDR3 DNA reads TGTGCCAGCTCCCCGGGGGGAGGCGAAGGAAACATTCAGTACTTC. Protein product: CASSPGGGEGNIQYF.

There are many counts of this clonotype. The chain's CDR3 is CASRPTSGSTDTQYF. The CDR3 DNA reads as TGCGCCAGCAGACCAACTAGCGGTAGCACAGATACGCAGTATTTT. This chain uses TRBV5-1 with TRBJ2-3, with TRBD2 identical over 8 bases. Germline assignment: CDR1 SGHRS and CDR2 YFSETQ. The CDR3 totals 15 residues. The trim removed 5 bases at V and 0 bases at J, leaving 5 bases unmatched. Full variable domain (rest looked up from reference TRBV5-1 and TRBJ2-3): KAGVTQTPRYLIKTRGQQVTLSCSPISGHRSVSWYQQTPGQGLQFLFEYFSETQRNKGNFPGRFSGRQFSNSRSEMNVSTLELGDSALYLCASRPTSGSTDTQYFGPGTRLTVL.

This clonotype was found many times. V and J are TRBV20-1 and TRBJ2-2; D gene uncertain. CDR1 is DFQATT and CDR2 is SNEGSKA in the germline V gene (reference sequence). With 5 bases removed from V and 2 bases from J, the gap between germline ends came to 12 bases. CDR3 size: 14 residues. The CDR3 nucleotides are TGCAGTGCTTTGAGGACCCTAAACACCGGGGAGCTGTTTTTT. It specifies CSALRTLNTGELFF.

This clonotype was found a few times. The genes are TRBV14 and TRBJ2-1; tentatively, D is TRBD1 (5 bases). The germline V gene has CDR1 SGHDN and CDR2 FVKESK. Trimming removed 0 bases from V and 3 bases from J, with 9 bases in between. This CDR3 contains 15 residues. The CDR3 sequence: CASSQDRQYYNEQFF. For the CDR3, the DNA is TGTGCCAGCAGCCAAGATCGACAGTACTACAATGAGCAGTTCTTC.

This clonotype was seen many times. CDR3 coding DNA: TGCGCCAGCAGCCAAGACCCGGCTAGCGGGGGGGAGCTCCAAGAGACCCAGTACTTC. Amino acid sequence: CASSQDPASGGELQETQYF. The chain uses TRBV4-1 and TRBJ2-5, with TRBD2 identical over 12 bases. This CDR3 has 19 residues. Trimming cost V 0 bases and J 1 base; bases outside gene matches: 9. Germline V gene data show CDR1 as MGHRA and CDR2 as YSYEKL.

The chain links TRBV20-1 to TRBJ1-6; 9 bases fit TRBD1. This CDR3 spans 15 amino acids. Germline CDR1 and CDR2: DFQATT and SNEGSKA (reference sequence). The V and J ends lost 3 bases and 10 bases, in that order; junction bases with no gene match: 10. In DNA form, the CDR3 reads TGCAGTGCTAGGCCCTACAACAGGGGGCAATCACCCCTCCACTTT. Its protein is CSARPYNRGQSPLHF.

Many counts were recorded for this clonotype. CDR3 region: CASSPNRGPRSDNQPQHF. The CDR3 nucleotides read TGTGCCAGCAGCCCCAACAGGGGACCCAGGAGTGACAATCAGCCCCAGCATTTT. V usage is TRBV12-3 or TRBV12-4 and J usage is TRBJ1-5; the match to TRBD1 covers 7 bases. This CDR3 spans 18 amino acids. V lost 6 bases, J lost 3 bases, and 17 bases stayed unmatched.

This clonotype was found many times. The chain combines TRBV7-2 with TRBJ1-4; 7 bases are a match to TRBD1. The ends lost 5 bases at V and 7 bases at J; junction bases unmatched: 4. Germline V gene lookup returns CDR1 SGHTA and CDR2 FQGNSA. CDR3 length: 13 residues. The CDR3 region has the DNA TGTGCCAGCAGCCGGACAGGATTTGAAAAACTGTTTTTT. Translated, it gives CASSRTGFEKLFF.

Only a few counts were recorded for this clonotype. V and J are TRBV25-1 and TRBJ1-1; perhaps TRBD1 as D (6 bases). The germline CDR1 and CDR2 sequences are MGHDK and SYGVNS. V was clipped by 6 bases and J by 4 bases, with 21 bases between them. This CDR3 region has 16 residues. Here the CDR3 DNA reads TGTGCCAGCAGCCAGAGGACAGTTTTTAGAGGCACTGAAGCTTTCTTT. It yields the protein CASSQRTVFRGTEAFF.

This clonotype was seen many times. The rearrangement joins TRBV28 to TRBJ2-3, with D possibly matching TRBD2 (6 bases). CDR1 is MDHEN and CDR2 is SYDVKM in the germline V gene. V gave up 5 bases and J gave up 6 bases, with 12 bases separating them. The CDR3 has 13 amino acids. CDR3 coding DNA: TGTGCCAGCAGTCCAGGCGGGATGGATACGCAGTATTTT. Protein: CASSPGGMDTQYF.

The chain employs TRBV3-1 and TRBJ2-3; D is unclear. There are 15 residues in the CDR3. Looked up from germline, CDR1 is LGHDT and CDR2 is YNNKEL (reference sequence). V lost 0 bases to trimming and J lost 2 bases, with 9 bases between them. This CDR3 reads CASSQEWKDTDTQYF. CDR3 DNA sequence: TGTGCCAGCAGCCAAGAGTGGAAGGACACAGATACGCAGTATTTT.

A few counts support this clonotype. This chain links TRBV6-5 with TRBJ2-4, with D perhaps matching TRBD1 (6 bases). This CDR3 has 20 amino acids. The germline V gene has CDR1 MNHEY and CDR2 SVGAGI. Trimming took 0 bases from V and 1 from J, leaving 22 bases between them. The CDR3 DNA is TGTGCCAGCAGTTACTCGAGCCCCAGGGGCGTGGAGGAGGCCAAAAACATTCAGTACTTC. It specifies CASSYSSPRGVEEAKNIQYF.

This clonotype has a handful of counts. The V and J genes are TRBV24-1 and TRBJ2-3; D is undetermined. The CDR3 loop spans 15 amino acids. Trimming left V 3 bases short and J 2 bases short, with 11 bases between. Germline V CDR1 and CDR2: KGHDR, SFDVKD. CDR3: CATSDPRTSTDTQYF. The DNA of the CDR3 is TGTGCCACCAGTGATCCCCGGACCTCCACAGATACGCAGTATTTT.

The table lists this clonotype with a few counts. The CDR3: CSARDGGLDNEKLFF. The CDR3 DNA follows: TGCAGTGCTAGAGATGGGGGGTTAGATAATGAAAAACTGTTTTTT. V usage is TRBV20-1 and J usage is TRBJ1-4; tentative D call: TRBD1 (5 bases). In germline, CDR1 is DFQATT, CDR2 SNEGSKA (reference sequence). This CDR3 has 15 residues. The V end lost 0 bases, the J end lost 4 bases, and 12 bases lay between the germline ends.

There are many counts of this clonotype. The rearrangement links TRBV5-8 to TRBJ2-7; D is uncertain. Germline V CDR1 and CDR2: SGHTS, YDEGEE. This CDR3 region has 13 residues. V dropped 0 bases and J dropped 3 bases, with 7 bases sitting between them. This CDR3 reads CASSLGEFYEQYF. The CDR3 DNA is TGTGCCAGCAGCTTGGGAGAGTTCTACGAGCAGTACTTC.

This clonotype turned up a few times. This chain uses TRBV28 with TRBJ1-1; D not certain. The germline V gene has CDR1 MDHEN and CDR2 SYDVKM. Deletions cut 7 bases from V and 0 bases from J, with 12 bases between. The CDR3 covers 14 residues. The CDR3 region is CASKLPTVNTEAFF. In DNA, the CDR3 is TGTGCCAGCAAGCTTCCGACGGTGAACACTGAAGCTTTCTTT.

This clonotype was seen many times. The genes are TRBV20-1 and TRBJ1-3, with D perhaps TRBD1 (5 bases). Germline assignment: CDR1 DFQATT and CDR2 SNEGSKA (reference sequence). Deletions cut 2 bases from V and 4 bases from J, with 15 bases between. The CDR3 covers 15 residues. CDR3 in amino acids: CSARIPGVEGNTIYF. The CDR3 DNA reads TGCAGTGCTAGAATCCCGGGGGTAGAAGGAAACACCATATATTTT.

This chain uses TRBV3-1 with TRBJ1-3; D not resolved. This CDR3 has 16 amino acids. In germline, CDR1 is LGHDT, CDR2 YNNKEL (reference sequence). Trimming shortened V by 0 bases and J by 0 bases, and 9 bases separated the two germline ends. In nucleotides, the CDR3 is TGTGCCAGCAGCCAAGAGGGTCGGGGCTCTGGAAACACCATATATTTT. Its protein is CASSQEGRGSGNTIYF.

This clonotype appeared a few times. This chain uses TRBV20-1 with TRBJ2-7; no definite D call. CDR1 is DFQATT and CDR2 is SNEGSKA in the germline V gene (reference sequence). The CDR3 has 11 amino acids. V lost 0 bases and J 3 bases, leaving 3 bases between the germline ends. The chain's CDR3 is CSARDFYEQYF. CDR3 nucleotides: TGCAGTGCTAGAGATTTCTACGAGCAGTACTTC.

This clonotype was observed at least ten times. This chain joins TRBV5-1 and TRBJ2-3; 7 bases map to TRBD1. V shed 4 bases, J shed 1 base, and the junction held 3 bases outside the gene matches. Germline-derived CDR1 and CDR2 are SGHRS and YFSETQ. The CDR3 spans 14 residues. This CDR3 reads CASSIGQGTDTQYF. The DNA for the CDR3 is TGCGCCAGCAGCATAGGACAGGGCACAGATACGCAGTATTTT.

This clonotype came up many times. The CDR3 loop is CSVENRPEAFF. The CDR3 nucleotides are TGCAGCGTTGAGAACAGGCCTGAAGCTTTCTTT. V is TRBV29-1 and J is TRBJ1-1, with a weak D call TRBD1 (5 bases). V lost 3 bases to trimming and J lost 6 bases, with 8 bases between them. This CDR3 region has 11 residues. Germline loops: CDR1 SQVTM, CDR2 ANQGSEA.

This clonotype was detected only a few times. The rearrangement uses TRBV6-6 and TRBJ1-5, with unresolved D. The length of the CDR3 is 13 residues. Per germline, CDR1 MNHNY and CDR2 SVGAGI (reference sequence). V gave up 8 bases and J gave up 0 bases, with 8 bases separating them. In nucleotides, the CDR3 is TGTGCCAGCGAGCACCTTAGCAATCAGCCCCAGCATTTT. Its translation is CASEHLSNQPQHF.

Many counts were recorded for this clonotype. This chain links TRBV5-1 with TRBJ2-2, with 12 positions matching TRBD2. The CDR3 is 15 amino acids. Germline values: CDR1 SGHRS, CDR2 YFSETQ. V was clipped by 4 bases and J by 4 bases; unmatched bases: 2. For the CDR3, the DNA is TGCGCCAGCAGCCCACTAGCGGGGGGCACCGGGGAGCTGTTTTTT. This sequence encodes CASSPLAGGTGELFF.

This chain links TRBV6-1 with TRBJ2-5; a weak D match, TRBD2 (7 bases). The CDR3 runs to 13 residues. V lost 8 bases and J lost 4, with 14 bases in between. Germline CDR1 MNHNS, CDR2 SASEGT. The CDR3 reads CASDRGAGETQYF. DNA of the CDR3: TGTGCCAGCGATCGGGGGGCGGGAGAGACCCAGTACTTC.